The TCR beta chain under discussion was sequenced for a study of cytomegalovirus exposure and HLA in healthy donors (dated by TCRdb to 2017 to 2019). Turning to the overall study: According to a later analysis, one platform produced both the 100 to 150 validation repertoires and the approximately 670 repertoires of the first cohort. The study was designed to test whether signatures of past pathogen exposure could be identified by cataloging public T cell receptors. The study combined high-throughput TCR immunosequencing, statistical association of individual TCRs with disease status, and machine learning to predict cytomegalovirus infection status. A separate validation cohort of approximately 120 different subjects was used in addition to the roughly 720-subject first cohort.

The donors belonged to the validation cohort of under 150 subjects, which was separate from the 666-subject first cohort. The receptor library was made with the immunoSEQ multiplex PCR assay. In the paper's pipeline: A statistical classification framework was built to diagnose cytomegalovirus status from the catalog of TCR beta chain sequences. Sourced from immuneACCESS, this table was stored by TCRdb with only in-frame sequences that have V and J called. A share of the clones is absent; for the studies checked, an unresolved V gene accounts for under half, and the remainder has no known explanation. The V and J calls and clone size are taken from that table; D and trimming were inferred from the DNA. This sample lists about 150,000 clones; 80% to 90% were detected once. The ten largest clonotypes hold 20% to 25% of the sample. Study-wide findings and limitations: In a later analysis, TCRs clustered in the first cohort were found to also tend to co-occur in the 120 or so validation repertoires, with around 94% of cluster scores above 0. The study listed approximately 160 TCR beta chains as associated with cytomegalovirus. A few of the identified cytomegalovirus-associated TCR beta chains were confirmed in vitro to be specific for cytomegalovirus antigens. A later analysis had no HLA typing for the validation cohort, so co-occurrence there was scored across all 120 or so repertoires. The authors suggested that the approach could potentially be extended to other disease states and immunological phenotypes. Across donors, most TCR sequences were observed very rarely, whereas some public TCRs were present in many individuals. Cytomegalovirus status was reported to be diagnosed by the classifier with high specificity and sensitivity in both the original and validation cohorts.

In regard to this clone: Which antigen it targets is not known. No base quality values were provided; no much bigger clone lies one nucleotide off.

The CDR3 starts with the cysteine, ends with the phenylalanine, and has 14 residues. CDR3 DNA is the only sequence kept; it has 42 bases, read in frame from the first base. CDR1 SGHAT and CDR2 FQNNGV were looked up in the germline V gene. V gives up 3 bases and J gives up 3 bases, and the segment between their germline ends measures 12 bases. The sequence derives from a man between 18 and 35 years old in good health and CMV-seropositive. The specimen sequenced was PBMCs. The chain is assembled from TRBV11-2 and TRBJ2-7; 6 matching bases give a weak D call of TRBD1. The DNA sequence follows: TGTGCCAGCAGCTTCGTCAGGGGTCGCTACGAGCAGTACTTC. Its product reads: CASSFVRGRYEQYF.